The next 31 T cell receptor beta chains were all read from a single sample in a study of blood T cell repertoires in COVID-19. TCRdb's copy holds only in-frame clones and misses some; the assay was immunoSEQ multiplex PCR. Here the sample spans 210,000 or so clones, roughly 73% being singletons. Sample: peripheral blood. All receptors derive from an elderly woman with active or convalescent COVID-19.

The CDR3 DNA is TGCGCCAGCAGCCAAGGGCGTCGGGACAGGTCCCGGGAGGGAAACACCATATATTTT. It specifies CASSQGRRDRSREGNTIYF. The rearrangement joins TRBV4-1 to TRBJ1-3, with TRBD1 identical over 8 bases. The CDR3 covers 19 residues. Germline assignment: CDR1 MGHRA and CDR2 YSYEKL. V trimming: 1 base; J trimming: 4 bases; junction bases outside the gene matches: 15.

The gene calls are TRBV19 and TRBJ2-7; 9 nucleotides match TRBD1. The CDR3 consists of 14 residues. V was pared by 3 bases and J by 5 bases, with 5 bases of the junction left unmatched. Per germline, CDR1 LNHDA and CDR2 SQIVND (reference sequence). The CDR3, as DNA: TGTGCCAGTAGTATTCGGACAGGGGCGGACGAGCAGTACTTC. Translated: CASSIRTGADEQYF.

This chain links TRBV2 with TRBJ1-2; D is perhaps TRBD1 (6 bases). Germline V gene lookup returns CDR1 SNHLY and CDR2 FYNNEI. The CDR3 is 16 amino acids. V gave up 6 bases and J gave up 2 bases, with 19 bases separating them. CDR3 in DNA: TGTGCCAGCAGCCATAAATCGACAGGAGCGAACTATGGCTACACCTTC. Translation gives CASSHKSTGANYGYTF.

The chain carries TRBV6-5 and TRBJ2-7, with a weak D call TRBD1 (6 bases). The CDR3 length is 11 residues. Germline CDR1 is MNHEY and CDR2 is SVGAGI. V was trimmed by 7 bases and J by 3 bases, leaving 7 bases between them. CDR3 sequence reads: CASTRGYEQYF. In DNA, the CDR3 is TGTGCCAGCACCAGGGGCTACGAGCAGTACTTC.

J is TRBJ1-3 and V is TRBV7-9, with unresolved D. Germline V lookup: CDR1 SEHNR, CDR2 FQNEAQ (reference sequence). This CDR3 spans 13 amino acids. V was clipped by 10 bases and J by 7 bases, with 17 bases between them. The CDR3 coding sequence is TGTGCCACCCCCGGGAGCTTTAGGAACACCATATATTTT. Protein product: CATPGSFRNTIYF.

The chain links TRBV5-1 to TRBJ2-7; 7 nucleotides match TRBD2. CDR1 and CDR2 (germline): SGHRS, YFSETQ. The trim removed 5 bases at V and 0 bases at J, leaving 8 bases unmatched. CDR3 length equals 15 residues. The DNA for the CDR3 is TGCGCCAGCAGATACTCTAGCGGAAGCTCCTACGAGCAGTACTTC. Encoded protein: CASRYSSGSSYEQYF.

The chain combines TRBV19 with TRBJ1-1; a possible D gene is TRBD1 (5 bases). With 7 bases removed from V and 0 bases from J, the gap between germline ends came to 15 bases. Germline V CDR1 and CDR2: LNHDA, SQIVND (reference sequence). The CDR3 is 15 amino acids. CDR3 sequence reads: CASKRGELMNTEAFF. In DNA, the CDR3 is TGTGCCAGTAAGCGGGGGGAACTCATGAACACTGAAGCTTTCTTT.

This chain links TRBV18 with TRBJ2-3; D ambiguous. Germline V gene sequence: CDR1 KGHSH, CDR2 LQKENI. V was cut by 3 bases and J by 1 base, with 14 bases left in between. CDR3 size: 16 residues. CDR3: CASSPGIARGTDTQYF. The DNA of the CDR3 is TGTGCCAGCTCACCCGGAATAGCCCGCGGCACAGATACGCAGTATTTT.

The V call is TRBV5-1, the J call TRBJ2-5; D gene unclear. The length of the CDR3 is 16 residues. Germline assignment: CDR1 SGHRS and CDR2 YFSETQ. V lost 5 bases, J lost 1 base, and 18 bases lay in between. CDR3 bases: TGCGCCAGCAGTCCGTCGTCCCACTATCCCCAAGAGACCCAGTACTTC. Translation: CASSPSSHYPQETQYF.

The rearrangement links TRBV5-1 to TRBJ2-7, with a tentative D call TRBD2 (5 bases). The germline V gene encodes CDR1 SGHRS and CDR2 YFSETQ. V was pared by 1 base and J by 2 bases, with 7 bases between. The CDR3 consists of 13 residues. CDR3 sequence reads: CASSLSGAYEQYF. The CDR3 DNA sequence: TGCGCCAGCAGCTTGTCCGGGGCCTACGAGCAGTACTTC. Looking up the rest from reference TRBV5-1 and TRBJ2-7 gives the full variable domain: KAGVTQTPRYLIKTRGQQVTLSCSPISGHRSVSWYQQTPGQGLQFLFEYFSETQRNKGNFPGRFSGRQFSNSRSEMNVSTLELGDSALYLCASSLSGAYEQYFGPGTRLTVT.

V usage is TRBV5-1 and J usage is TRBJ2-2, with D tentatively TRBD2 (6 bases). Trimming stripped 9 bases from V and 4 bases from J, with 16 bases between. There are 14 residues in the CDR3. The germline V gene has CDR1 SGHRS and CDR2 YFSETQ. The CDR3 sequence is CATGETTLTGELFF. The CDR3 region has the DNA TGCGCCACGGGGGAGACGACCCTCACCGGGGAGCTGTTTTTT.

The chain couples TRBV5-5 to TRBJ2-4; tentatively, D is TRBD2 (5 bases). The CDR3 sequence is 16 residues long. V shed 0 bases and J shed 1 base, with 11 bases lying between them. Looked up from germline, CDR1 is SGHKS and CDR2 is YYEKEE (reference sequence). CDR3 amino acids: CASSLGPRRAKNIQYF. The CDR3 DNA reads TGTGCCAGCAGCTTGGGGCCCAGGAGGGCCAAAAACATTCAGTACTTC.

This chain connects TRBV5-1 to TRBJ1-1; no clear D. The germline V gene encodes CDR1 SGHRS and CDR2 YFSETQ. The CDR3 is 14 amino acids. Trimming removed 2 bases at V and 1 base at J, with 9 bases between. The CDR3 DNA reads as TGCGCCAGCAGCTTAATGGCAGGGAACACTGAAGCTTTCTTT. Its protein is CASSLMAGNTEAFF. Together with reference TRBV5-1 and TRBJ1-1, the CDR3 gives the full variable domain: KAGVTQTPRYLIKTRGQQVTLSCSPISGHRSVSWYQQTPGQGLQFLFEYFSETQRNKGNFPGRFSGRQFSNSRSEMNVSTLELGDSALYLCASSLMAGNTEAFFGQGTRLTVV.

The CDR3 is CAIRGRVLNTDTQYF. CDR3 DNA: TGTGCCATCAGGGGCAGGGTGTTAAACACAGATACGCAGTATTTT. The gene calls are TRBV10-3 and TRBJ2-3; tentative D call: TRBD1 (5 bases). From germline, CDR1 is ENHRY and CDR2 SYGVKD. The CDR3 totals 15 residues. V lost 6 bases, J lost 2 bases, and 15 bases lay in between.

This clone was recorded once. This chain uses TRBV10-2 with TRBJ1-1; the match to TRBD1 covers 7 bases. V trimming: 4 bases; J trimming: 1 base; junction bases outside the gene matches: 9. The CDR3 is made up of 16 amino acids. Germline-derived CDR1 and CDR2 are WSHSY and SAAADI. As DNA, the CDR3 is TGCGCCAGCAGTGTTAGGGCAGGGGGGAAGAACACTGAAGCTTTCTTT. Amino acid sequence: CASSVRAGGKNTEAFF.

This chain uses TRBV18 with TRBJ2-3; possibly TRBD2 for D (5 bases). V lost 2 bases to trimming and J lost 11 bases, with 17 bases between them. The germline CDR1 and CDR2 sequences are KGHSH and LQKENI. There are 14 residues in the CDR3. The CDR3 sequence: CASSPEAASSRQYF. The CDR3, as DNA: TGTGCCAGCTCACCAGAAGCGGCCTCTAGCAGGCAGTATTTT.

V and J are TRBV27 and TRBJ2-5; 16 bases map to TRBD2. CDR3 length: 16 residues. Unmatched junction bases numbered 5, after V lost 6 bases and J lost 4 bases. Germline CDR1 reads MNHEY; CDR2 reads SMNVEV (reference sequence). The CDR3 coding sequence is TGTGCCAGCAGGCCGGGACTAGCGGGGGGGCTAGAGACCCAGTACTTC. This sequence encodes CASRPGLAGGLETQYF.

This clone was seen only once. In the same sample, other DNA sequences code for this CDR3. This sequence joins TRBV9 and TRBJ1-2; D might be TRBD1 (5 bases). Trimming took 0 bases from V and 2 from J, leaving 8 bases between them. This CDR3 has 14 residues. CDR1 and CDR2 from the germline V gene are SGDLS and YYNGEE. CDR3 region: CASSVESGNYGYTF. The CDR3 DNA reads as TGTGCCAGCAGCGTAGAGTCAGGGAACTATGGCTACACCTTC.

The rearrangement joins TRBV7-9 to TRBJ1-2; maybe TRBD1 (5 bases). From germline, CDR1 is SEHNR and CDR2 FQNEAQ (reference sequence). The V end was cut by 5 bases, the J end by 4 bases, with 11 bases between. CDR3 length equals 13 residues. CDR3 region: CASSPPGPYGYTF. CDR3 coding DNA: TGTGCCAGCAGCCCCCCAGGGCCCTATGGCTACACCTTC.

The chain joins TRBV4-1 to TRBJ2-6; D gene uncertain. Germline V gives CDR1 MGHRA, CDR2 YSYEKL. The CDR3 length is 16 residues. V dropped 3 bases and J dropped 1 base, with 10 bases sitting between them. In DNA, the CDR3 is TGCGCCAGCAGCCAGCCTCATGAGTCTGGGGCCAACGTCCTGACTTTC. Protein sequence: CASSQPHESGANVLTF.

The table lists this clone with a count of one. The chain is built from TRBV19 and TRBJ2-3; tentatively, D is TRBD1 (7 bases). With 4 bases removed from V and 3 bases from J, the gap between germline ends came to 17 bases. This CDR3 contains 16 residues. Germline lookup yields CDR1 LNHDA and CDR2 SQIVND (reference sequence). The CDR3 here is CASSTRGGGETDTQYF. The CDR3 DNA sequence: TGTGCCAGTAGTACCCGCGGAGGGGGCGAGACAGATACGCAGTATTTT.

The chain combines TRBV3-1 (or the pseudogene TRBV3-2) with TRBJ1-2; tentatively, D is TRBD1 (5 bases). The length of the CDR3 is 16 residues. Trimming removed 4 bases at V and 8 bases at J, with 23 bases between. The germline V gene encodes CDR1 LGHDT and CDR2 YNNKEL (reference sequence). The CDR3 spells CASSPPLVGGSEGYTF. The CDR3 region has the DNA TGTGCCAGCAGCCCGCCTCTTGTGGGGGGGAGTGAGGGCTACACCTTC.

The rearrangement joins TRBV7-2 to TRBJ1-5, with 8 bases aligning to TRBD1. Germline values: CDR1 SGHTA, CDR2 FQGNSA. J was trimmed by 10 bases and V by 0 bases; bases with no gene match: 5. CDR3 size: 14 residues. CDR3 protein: CASSLARGQEPQHF. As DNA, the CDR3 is TGTGCCAGCAGCTTAGCCAGGGGGCAGGAACCCCAGCATTTT.

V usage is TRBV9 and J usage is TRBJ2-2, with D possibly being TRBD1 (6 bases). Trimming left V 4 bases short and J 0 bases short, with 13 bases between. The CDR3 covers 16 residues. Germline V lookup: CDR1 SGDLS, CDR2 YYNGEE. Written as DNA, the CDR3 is TGTGCCAGCAGCCCGATACGGACAGCGAACACCGGGGAGCTGTTTTTT. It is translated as CASSPIRTANTGELFF.

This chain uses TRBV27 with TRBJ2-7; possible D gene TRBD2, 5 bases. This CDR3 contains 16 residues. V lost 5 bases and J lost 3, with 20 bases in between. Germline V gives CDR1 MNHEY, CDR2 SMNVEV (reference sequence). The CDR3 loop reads CASSPNLGFGSYEQYF. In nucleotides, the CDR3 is TGTGCCAGCAGTCCTAACCTGGGGTTTGGGAGCTACGAGCAGTACTTC.

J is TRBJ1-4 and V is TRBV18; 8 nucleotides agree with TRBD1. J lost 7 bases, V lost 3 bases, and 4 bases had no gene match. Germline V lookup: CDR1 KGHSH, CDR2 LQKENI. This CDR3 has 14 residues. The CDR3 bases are TGTGCCAGCTCACCGGACAGGGTGGGTGAAAAACTGTTTTTT. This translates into CASSPDRVGEKLFF. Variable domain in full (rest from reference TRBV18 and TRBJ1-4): NAGVMQNPRHLVRRRGQEARLRCSPMKGHSHVYWYRQLPEEGLKFMVYLQKENIIDESGMPKERFSAEFPKEGPSILRIQQVVRGDSAAYFCASSPDRVGEKLFFGSGTQLSVL.

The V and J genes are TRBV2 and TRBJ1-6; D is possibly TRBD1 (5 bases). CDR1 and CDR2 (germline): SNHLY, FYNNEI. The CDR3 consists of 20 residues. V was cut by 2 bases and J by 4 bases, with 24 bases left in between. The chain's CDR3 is CASSESALRQSVDYNSPLHF. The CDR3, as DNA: TGTGCCAGCAGTGAATCCGCTCTTCGACAGTCAGTCGATTATAATTCACCCCTCCACTTT.

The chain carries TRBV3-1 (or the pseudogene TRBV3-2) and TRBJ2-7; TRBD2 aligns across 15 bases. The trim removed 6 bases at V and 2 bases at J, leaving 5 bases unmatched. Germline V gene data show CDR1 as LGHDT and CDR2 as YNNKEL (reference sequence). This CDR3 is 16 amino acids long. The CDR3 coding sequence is TGTGCCAGCAGGAAGGGACTAGCGGGGGGAACCTACGAGCAGTACTTC. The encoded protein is CASRKGLAGGTYEQYF.

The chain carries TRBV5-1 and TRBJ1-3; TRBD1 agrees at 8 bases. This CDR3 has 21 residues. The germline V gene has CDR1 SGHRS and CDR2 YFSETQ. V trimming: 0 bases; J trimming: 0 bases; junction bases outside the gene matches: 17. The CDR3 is CASSLAGGLSRQEDSGNTIYF. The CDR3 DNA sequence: TGCGCCAGCAGCTTGGCAGGGGGCCTCTCGAGACAGGAGGACTCTGGAAACACCATATATTTT.

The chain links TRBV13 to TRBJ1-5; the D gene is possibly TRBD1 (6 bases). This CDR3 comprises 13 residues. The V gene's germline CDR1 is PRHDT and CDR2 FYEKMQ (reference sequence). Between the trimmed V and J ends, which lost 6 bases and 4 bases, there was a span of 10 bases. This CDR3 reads CASRGGENQPQHF. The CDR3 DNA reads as TGTGCCAGCAGAGGGGGGGAGAATCAGCCCCAGCATTTT.

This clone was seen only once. CDR3 in amino acids: CASTNRLAGGTSTDTQYF. In DNA, the CDR3 is TGCGCCAGCACCAACCGACTAGCGGGGGGCACTAGCACAGATACGCAGTATTTT. V and J are TRBV5-1 and TRBJ2-3; 13 nucleotides agree with TRBD2. The CDR3 consists of 18 residues. Germline V gene sequence: CDR1 SGHRS, CDR2 YFSETQ. Trimming removed 6 bases from V and 0 bases from J; junction bases left unmatched: 10. The entire variable domain, with the rest obtained from reference TRBV5-1 and TRBJ2-3, is as follows: KAGVTQTPRYLIKTRGQQVTLSCSPISGHRSVSWYQQTPGQGLQFLFEYFSETQRNKGNFPGRFSGRQFSNSRSEMNVSTLELGDSALYLCASTNRLAGGTSTDTQYFGPGTRLTVL.